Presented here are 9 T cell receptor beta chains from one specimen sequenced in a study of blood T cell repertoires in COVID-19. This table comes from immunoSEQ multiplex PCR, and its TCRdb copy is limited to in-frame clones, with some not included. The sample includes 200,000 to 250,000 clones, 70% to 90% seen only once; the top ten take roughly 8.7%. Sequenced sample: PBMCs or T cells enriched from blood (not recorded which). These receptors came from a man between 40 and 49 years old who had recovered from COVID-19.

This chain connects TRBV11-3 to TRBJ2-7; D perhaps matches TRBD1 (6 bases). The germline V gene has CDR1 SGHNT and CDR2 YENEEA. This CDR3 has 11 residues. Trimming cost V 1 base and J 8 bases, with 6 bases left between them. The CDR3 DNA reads TGTGCCAGCAGCTTAGGGGACAAGCAGTACTTC. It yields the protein CASSLGDKQYF. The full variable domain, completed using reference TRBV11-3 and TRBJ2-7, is EAGVVQSPRYKIIEKKQPVAFWCNPISGHNTLYWYLQNLGQGPELLIRYENEEAVDDSQLPKDRFSAERLKGVDSTLKIQPAELGDSAVYLCASSLGDKQYFGPGTRLTVT.

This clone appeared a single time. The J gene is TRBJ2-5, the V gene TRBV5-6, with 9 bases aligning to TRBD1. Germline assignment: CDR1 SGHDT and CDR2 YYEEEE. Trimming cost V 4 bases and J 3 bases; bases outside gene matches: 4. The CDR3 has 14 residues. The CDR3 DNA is TGTGCCAGCAGCACGACAGGGGGGGAAGAGACCCAGTACTTC. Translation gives CASSTTGGEETQYF.

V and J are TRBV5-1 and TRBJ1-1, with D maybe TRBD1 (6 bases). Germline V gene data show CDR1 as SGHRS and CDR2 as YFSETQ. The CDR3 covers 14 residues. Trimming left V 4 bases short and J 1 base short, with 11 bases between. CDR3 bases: TGCGCCAGCAGCCAGACACAGGGGAACACTGAAGCTTTCTTT. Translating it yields CASSQTQGNTEAFF.

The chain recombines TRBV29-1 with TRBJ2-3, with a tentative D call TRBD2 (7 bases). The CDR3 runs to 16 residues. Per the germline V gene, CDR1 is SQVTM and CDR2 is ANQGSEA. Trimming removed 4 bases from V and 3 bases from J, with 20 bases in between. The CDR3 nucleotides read TGCAGCGTTGGAAATATGGGAGGGGGGGCGACAGATACGCAGTATTTT. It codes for CSVGNMGGGATDTQYF.

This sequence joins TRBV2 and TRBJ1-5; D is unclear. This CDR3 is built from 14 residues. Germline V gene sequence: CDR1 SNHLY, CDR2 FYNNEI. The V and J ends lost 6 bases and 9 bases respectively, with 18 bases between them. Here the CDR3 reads CASSLDRLKTPQHF. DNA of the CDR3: TGTGCCAGCAGCCTAGACCGTCTAAAAACGCCCCAGCATTTT.

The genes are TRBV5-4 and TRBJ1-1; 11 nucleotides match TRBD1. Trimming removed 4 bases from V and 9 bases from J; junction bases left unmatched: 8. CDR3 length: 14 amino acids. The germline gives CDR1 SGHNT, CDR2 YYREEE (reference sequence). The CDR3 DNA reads TGTGCCAGCAGCCGAGCGGGGGACAGGGGGAAAGCTTTCTTT. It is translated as CASSRAGDRGKAFF. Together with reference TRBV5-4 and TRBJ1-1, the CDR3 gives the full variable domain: ETGVTQSPTHLIKTRGQQVTLRCSSQSGHNTVSWYQQALGQGPQFIFQYYREEENGRGNFPPRFSGLQFPNYSSELNVNALELDDSALYLCASSRAGDRGKAFFGQGTRLTVV.

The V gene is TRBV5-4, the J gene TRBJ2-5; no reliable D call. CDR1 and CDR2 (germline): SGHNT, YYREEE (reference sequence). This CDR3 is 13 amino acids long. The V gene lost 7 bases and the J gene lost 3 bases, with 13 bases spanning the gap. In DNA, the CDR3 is TGTGCCAGCGCCTCGAGAGTTGAAGAGACCCAGTACTTC. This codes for CASASRVEETQYF.

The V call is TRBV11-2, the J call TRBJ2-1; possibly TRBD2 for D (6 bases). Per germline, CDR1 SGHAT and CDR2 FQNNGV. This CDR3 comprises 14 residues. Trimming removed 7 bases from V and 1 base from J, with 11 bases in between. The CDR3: CASTRETSYNEQFF. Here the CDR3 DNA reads TGTGCCAGCACTCGGGAGACATCCTACAATGAGCAGTTCTTC.

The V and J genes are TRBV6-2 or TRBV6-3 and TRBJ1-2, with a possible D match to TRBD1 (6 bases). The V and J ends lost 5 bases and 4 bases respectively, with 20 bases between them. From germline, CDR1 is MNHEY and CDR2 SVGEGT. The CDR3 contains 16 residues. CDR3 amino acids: CASSISGTQSGYGYTF. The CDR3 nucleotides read TGTGCCAGCAGTATTTCCGGGACACAATCGGGCTATGGCTACACCTTC.